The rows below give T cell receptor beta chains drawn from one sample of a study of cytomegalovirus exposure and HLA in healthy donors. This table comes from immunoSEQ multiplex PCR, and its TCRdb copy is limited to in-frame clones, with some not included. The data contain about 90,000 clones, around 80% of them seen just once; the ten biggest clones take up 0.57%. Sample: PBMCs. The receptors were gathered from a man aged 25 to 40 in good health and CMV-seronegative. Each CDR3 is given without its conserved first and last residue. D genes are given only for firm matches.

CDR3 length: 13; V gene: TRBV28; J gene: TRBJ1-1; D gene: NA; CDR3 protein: ASSPSLARGAEAF
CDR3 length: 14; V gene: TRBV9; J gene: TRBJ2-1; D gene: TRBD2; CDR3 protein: ASSLRLAGGYNEQF
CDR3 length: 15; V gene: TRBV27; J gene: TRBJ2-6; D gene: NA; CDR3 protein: ASSFDRRVSGANVLT
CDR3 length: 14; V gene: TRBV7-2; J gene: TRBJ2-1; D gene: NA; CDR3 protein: ASSLDSTRDRIEQF
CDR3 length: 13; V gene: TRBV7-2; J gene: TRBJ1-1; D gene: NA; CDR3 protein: ASSSSWGGRSDPF
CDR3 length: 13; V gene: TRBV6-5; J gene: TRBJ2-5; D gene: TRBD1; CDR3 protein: ASRPPGQGWETQY
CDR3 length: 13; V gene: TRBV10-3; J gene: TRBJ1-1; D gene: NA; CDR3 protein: AISESRERDTEAF
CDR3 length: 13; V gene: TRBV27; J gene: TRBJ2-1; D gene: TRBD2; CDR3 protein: ASSLGTRTYNEQF
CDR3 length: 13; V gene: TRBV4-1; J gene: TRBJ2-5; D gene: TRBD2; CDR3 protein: ASSQLGLAGETQY
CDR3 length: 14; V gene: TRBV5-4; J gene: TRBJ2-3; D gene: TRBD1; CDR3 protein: ASSREGQWGADTQY
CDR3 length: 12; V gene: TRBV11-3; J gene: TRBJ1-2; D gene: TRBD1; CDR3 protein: ASSLQGKDYGYT
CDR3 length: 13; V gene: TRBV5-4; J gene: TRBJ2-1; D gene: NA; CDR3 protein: ASSAPSAYENEQF
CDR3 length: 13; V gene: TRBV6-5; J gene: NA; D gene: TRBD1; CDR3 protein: ASSLGTGGAYEQY
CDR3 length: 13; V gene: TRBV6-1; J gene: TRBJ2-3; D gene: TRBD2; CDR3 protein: ASTSLAVTSNTQY
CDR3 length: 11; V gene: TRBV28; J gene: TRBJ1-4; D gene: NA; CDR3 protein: ASQGGSWEKLF
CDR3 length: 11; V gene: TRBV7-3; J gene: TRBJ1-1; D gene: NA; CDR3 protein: ASSAIGQSEAF
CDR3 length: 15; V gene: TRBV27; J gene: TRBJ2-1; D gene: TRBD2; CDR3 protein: ASSMPLRESGASKQF
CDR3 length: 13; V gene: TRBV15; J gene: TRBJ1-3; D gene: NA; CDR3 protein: ATSRGKSSGNTIY
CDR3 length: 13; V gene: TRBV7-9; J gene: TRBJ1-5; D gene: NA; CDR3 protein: ASSSTGLSGQPQH
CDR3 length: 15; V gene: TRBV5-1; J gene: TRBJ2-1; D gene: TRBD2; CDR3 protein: ASSPQPIAGGQGEQF
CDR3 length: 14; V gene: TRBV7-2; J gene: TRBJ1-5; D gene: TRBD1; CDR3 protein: ASSLAGQGVNQPQH
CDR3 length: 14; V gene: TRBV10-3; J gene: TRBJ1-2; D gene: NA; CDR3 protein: AISDSQVPNYGGYT
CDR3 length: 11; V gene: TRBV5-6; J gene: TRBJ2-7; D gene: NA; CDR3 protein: ASSFQANYEQY
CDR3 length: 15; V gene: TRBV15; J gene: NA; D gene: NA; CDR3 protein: ATSRVVLKDSPYEQY
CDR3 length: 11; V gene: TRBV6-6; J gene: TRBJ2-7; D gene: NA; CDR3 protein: ASSYSRTYEQY